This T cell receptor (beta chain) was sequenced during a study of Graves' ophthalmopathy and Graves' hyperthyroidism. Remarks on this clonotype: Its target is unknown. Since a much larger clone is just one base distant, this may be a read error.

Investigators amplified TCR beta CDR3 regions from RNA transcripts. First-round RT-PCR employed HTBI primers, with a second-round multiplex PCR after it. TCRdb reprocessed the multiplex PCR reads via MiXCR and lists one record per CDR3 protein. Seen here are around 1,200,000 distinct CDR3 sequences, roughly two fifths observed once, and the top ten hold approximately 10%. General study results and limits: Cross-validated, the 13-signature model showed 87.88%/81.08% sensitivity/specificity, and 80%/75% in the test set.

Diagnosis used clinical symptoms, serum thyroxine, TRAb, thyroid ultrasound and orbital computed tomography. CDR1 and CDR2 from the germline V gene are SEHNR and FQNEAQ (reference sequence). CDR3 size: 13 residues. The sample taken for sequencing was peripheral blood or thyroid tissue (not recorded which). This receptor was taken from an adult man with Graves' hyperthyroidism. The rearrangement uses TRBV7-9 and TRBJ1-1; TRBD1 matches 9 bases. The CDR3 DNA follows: TGTGGCAGCAGCCCCCCCGGACAGGGGCGTGCTTTCTTT. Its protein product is CGSSPPGQGRAFF. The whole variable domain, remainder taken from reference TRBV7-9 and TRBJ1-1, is DTGVSQNPRHKITKRGQNVTFRCDPISEHNRLYWYRQTLGQGPEFLTYFQNEAQLEKSRLLSDRFSAERPKGSFSTLEIQRTEQGDSAMYLCGSSPPGQGRAFFGQGTRLTVV.